This T cell receptor beta chain was sequenced for a study of human T cells and chemical hapten exposure. The V end was cut by 2 bases, the J end by 10 bases, with 14 bases between. CDR1 and CDR2 from the germline V gene are SGHAT and FQNNGV. CDR3 length equals 13 residues. The time point is: patch test 1, 2 weeks after DPC sensitization. Treatment of the sample: therapeutic diphenylcyclopropenone sensitization with weekly scalp DPC. Each patch-test visit's blood sample preceded patch application. TCRdb analysed the RACE reads with MiXCR anew, one entry per CDR3 protein. The sample shows around 120,000 distinct CDR3 sequences, around 10% of them seen only once. The table lists this clonotype with a few counts.

This rearrangement joins TRBV11-2 to TRBJ1-1; D is unclear. The sequenced sample was whole blood, obtained in connection with sensitization to the hapten diphenylcyclopropenone (DPC). The sequence came from a woman in her fifties or sixties with alopecia areata. Some clones in this sample may be carry-over from other donors' samples. As DNA, the CDR3 is TGTGCCAGCAGCTTACAGCTTCAAAGTTTAGCTTTCTTT. Its translation: CASSLQLQSLAFF.